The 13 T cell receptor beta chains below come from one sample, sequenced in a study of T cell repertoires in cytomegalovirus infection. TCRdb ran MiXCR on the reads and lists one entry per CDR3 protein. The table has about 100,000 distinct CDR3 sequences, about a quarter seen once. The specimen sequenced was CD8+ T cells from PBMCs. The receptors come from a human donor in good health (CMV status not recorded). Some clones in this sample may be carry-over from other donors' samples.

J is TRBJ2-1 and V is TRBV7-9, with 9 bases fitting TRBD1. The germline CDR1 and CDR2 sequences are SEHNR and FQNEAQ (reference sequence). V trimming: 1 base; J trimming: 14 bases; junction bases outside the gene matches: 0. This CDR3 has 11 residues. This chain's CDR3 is CASSLGDREFF. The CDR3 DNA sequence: TGTGCCAGCAGCTTAGGGGACAGGGAGTTCTTC.

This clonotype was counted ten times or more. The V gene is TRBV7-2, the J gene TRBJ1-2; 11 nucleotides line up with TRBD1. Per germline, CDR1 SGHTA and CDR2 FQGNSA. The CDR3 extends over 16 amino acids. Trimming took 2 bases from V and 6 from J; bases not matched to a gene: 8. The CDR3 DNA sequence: TGTGCCAGCAGCTTAATCGGACAGGGGGCGATCGATGGCTACACCTTC. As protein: CASSLIGQGAIDGYTF.

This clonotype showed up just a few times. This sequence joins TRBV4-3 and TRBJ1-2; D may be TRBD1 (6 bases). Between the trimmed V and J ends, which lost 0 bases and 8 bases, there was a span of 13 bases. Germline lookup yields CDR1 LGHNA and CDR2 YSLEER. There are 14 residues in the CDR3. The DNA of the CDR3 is TGCGCCAGCAGCCAAGATATCACAGGGTTAGGCTACACCTTC. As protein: CASSQDITGLGYTF.

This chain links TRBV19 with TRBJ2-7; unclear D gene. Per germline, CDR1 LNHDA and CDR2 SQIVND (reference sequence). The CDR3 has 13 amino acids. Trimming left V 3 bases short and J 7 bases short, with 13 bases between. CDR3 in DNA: TGTGCCAGTAGTATGGCCATCGACCAAGAGCAGTACTTC. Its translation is CASSMAIDQEQYF.

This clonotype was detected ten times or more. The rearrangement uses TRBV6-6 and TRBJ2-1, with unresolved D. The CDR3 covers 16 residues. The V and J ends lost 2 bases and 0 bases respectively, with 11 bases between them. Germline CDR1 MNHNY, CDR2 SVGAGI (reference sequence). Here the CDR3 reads CASSYGGISSYNEQFF. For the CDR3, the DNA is TGTGCCAGCAGTTACGGTGGGATAAGCTCCTACAATGAGCAGTTCTTC.

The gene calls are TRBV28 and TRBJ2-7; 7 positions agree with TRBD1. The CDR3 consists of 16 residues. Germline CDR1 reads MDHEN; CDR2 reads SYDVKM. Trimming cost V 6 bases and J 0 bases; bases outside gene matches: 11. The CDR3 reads CASSPPLTGSSYEQYF. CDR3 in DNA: TGTGCCAGCAGCCCGCCCCTGACAGGGAGCTCCTACGAGCAGTACTTC.

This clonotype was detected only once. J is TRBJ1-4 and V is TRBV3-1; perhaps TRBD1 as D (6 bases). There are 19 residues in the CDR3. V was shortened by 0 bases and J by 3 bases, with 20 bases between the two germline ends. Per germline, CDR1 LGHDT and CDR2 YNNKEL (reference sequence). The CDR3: CASSQDRGAGARANEKLFF. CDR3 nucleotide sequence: TGTGCCAGCAGCCAAGATCGCGGCGCAGGGGCGAGGGCTAATGAAAAACTGTTTTTT.

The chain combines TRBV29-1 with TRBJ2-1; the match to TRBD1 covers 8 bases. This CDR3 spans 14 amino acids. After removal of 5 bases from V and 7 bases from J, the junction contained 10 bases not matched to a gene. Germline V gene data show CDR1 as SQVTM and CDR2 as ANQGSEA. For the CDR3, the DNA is TGCAGCGTTTCAGGGGGCGAGCTTAGAAATGAGCAGTTCTTC. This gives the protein CSVSGGELRNEQFF.

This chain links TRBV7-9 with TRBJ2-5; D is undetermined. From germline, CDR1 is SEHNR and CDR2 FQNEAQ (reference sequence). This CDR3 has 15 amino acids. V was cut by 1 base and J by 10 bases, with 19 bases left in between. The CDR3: CASSLVESLPRDQYF. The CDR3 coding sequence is TGTGCCAGCAGCTTAGTAGAGAGCCTCCCAAGGGACCAGTACTTC.

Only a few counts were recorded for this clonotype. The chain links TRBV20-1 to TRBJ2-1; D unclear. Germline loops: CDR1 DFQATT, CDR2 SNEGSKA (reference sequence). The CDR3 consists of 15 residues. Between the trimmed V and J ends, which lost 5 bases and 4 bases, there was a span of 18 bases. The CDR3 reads CSADPLPDTYNEQFF. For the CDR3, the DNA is TGCAGTGCTGACCCTTTACCAGACACTTACAATGAGCAGTTCTTC.

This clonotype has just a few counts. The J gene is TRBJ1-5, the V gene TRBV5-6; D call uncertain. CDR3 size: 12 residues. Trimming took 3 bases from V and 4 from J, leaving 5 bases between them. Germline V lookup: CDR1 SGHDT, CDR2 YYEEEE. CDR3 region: CASSSYNQPQHF. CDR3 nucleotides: TGTGCCAGCAGCTCCTATAATCAGCCCCAGCATTTT.

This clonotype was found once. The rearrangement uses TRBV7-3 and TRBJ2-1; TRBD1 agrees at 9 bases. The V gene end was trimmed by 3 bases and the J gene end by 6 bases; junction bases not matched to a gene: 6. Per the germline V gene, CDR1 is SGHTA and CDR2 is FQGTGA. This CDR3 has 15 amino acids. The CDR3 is CASSFGTGKVNEQFF. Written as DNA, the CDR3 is TGTGCCAGCAGCTTTGGGACAGGGAAAGTCAATGAGCAGTTCTTC.

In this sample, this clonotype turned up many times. CDR3 amino acids: CASSLEGSTYNEQFF. Here the CDR3 DNA reads TGTGCCAGCAGCTTAGAGGGATCGACCTACAATGAGCAGTTCTTC. The chain carries TRBV7-2 and TRBJ2-1, with no clear D. The germline V and J ends were trimmed by 1 base and 2 bases, with 9 bases remaining between them. In germline, CDR1 is SGHTA, CDR2 FQGNSA. This CDR3 has 15 residues.